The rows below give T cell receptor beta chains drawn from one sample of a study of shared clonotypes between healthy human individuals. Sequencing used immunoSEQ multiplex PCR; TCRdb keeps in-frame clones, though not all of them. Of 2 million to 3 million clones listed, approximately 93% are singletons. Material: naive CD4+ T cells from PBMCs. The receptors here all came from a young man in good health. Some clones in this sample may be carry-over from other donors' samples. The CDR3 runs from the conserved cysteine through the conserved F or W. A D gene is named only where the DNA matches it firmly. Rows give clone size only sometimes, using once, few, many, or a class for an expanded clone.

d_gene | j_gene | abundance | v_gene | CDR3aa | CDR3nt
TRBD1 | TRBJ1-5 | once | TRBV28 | CASSLETGGLSPQHF | TGTGCCAGCAGTTTAGAGACAGGGGGACTATCACCCCAGCATTTT
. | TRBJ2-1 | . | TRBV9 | CASSATTYNEQFF | TGTGCCAGCAGCGCGACTACTTACAATGAGCAGTTCTTC
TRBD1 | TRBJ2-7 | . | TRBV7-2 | CASSLEGALNYEQYF | TGTGCCAGCAGCTTAGAGGGGGCCCTAAACTACGAGCAGTACTTC
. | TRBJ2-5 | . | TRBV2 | CASSEGGVQETQYF | TGTGCCAGCAGTGAAGGGGGGGTACAGGAGACCCAGTACTTC
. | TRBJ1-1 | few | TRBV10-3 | CAIKGSGTEAFF | TGTGCCATCAAGGGTTCGGGGACTGAAGCTTTCTTT
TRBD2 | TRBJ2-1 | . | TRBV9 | CASSVWSGSYNEQFF | TGTGCCAGCAGCGTATGGAGCGGGAGCTACAATGAGCAGTTCTTC
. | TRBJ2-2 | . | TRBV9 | CASRASGYNTGELFF | TGTGCCAGCAGAGCAAGCGGATACAACACCGGGGAGCTGTTTTTT
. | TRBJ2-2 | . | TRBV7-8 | CASSPTSNTGELFF | TGTGCCAGCAGCCCCACTAGTAACACCGGGGAGCTGTTTTTT
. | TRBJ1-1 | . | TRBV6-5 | CASWSGYTEAFF | TGTGCCAGTTGGAGCGGTTACACTGAAGCTTTCTTT
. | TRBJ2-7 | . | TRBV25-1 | CASSEWPKSYF | TGTGCCAGCAGTGAATGGCCTAAATCTTACTTC
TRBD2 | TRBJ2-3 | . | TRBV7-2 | CASSLTPLAGADTQYF | TGTGCCAGCAGCCTAACCCCTCTAGCGGGAGCAGATACGCAGTATTTT
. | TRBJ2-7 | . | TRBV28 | CASSPGQLPYEQYF | TGTGCCAGCAGTCCCGGACAGTTACCCTACGAGCAGTACTTC
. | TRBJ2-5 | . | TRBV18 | CASSRTAGETQYF | TGTGCCAGCTCACGCACCGCGGGGGAGACCCAGTACTTC
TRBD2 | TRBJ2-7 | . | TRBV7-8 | CASSPITSGHEQYF | TGTGCCAGCAGCCCGATTACTAGCGGCCACGAGCAGTACTTC
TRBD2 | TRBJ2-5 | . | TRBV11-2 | CASSSYSGSTKETQYF | TGTGCCAGCAGCTCGTATAGCGGGAGTACTAAGGAGACCCAGTACTTC
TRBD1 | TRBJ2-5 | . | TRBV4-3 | CASSQGGTEPQETQYF | TGCGCCAGCAGCCAAGGAGGGACAGAACCCCAAGAGACCCAGTACTTC
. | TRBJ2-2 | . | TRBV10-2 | CASMAAPPGELFF | TGCGCCAGCATGGCAGCCCCCCCCGGGGAGCTGTTTTTT
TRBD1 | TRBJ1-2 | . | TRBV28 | CASSGGQRRGYTF | TGTGCCAGCAGTGGGGGACAGAGGCGGGGCTACACCTTC
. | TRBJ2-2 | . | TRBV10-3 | CAISQLVGLTTNTGELFF | TGTGCCATCAGCCAGCTGGTGGGACTCACAACGAACACCGGGGAGCTGTTTTTT
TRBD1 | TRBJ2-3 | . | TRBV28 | CASGPQGELTDTQYF | TGTGCCAGCGGACCGCAGGGGGAGCTCACAGATACGCAGTATTTT
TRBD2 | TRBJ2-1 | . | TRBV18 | CASSPIIGGSSNEQFF | TGTGCCAGCTCACCAATTATCGGCGGGAGCAGCAATGAGCAGTTCTTC
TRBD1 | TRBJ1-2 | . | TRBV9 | CASSVTEGTGPTF | TGTGCCAGCAGCGTAACGGAGGGGACAGGTCCCACCTTC
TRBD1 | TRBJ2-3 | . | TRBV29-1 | CSVEGARQGVTDTQYF | TGCAGCGTTGAAGGCGCCCGACAGGGGGTAACAGATACGCAGTATTTT
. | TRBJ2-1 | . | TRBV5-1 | CASSRAVNSYNEQFF | TGCGCCAGCAGCCGAGCGGTAAACTCCTACAATGAGCAGTTCTTC
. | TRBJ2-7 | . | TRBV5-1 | CASSRQRDSYEQYF | TGCGCCAGCAGCAGACAGAGAGACAGTTACGAGCAGTACTTC
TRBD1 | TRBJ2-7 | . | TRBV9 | CASSASPGTGPYEQYF | TGTGCCAGCAGCGCATCCCCCGGGACAGGGCCCTACGAGCAGTACTTC
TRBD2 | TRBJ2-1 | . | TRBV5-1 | CASTLIGTSESGEQFF | TGCGCCAGCACCCTGATAGGGACTAGTGAAAGTGGTGAGCAGTTCTTC
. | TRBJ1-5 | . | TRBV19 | CASSIRRGSNQPQHF | TGTGCCAGTAGTATCCGACGGGGCAGCAATCAGCCCCAGCATTTT
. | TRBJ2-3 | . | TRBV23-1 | CASSRIPPGASETDTQYF | TGCGCCAGCAGTCGTATCCCCCCCGGGGCTAGCGAGACAGATACGCAGTATTTT
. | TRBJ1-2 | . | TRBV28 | CASSPREFGYGYTF | TGTGCCAGCAGTCCAAGGGAGTTTGGCTATGGCTACACCTTC
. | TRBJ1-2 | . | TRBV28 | CAAGVYVSYTF | TGTGCCGCAGGGGTCTATGTGAGCTACACCTTC
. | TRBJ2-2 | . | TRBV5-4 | CASSLRVVRGTGELFF | TGTGCCAGCAGCTTGCGGGTCGTCCGGGGGACCGGGGAGCTGTTTTTT
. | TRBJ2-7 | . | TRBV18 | CASSTTGQPSYEQYF | TGTGCCAGCTCAACCACCGGGCAGCCCTCCTACGAGCAGTACTTC
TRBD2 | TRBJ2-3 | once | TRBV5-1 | CASSGSGRGADTQYF | TGCGCCAGCAGCGGTAGCGGGAGGGGAGCAGATACGCAGTATTTT
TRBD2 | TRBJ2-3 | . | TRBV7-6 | CASSPSGGAGDTQYF | TGTGCCAGCAGCCCGTCGGGAGGGGCCGGAGATACGCAGTATTTT
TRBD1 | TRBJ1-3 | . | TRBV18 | CASSQGQGRNTIYF | TGTGCCAGCTCACAGGGACAGGGGAGAAACACCATATATTTT
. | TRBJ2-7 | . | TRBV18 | CASSPGVNAPSYEQYF | TGTGCCAGCTCACCAGGGGTCAACGCGCCCTCCTACGAGCAGTACTTC
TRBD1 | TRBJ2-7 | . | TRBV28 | CASNGRDRGYEQYF | TGTGCCAGCAACGGCCGGGACAGGGGTTACGAGCAGTACTTC
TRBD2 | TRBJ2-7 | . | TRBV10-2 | CASSPVGGGVYEQYF | TGCGCCAGCAGCCCCGTGGGGGGAGGGGTCTACGAGCAGTACTTC
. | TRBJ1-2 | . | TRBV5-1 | CASSLAMGRGHGYTF | TGCGCCAGCAGCTTGGCCATGGGGAGAGGACATGGCTACACCTTC
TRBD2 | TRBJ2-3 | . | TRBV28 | CASIPFALAEPLSTDTQYF | TGTGCCAGCATCCCTTTCGCCCTAGCGGAACCCCTTAGCACAGATACGCAGTATTTT
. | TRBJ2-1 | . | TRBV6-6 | CASSYSVPPYNEQFF | TGTGCCAGCAGTTATAGCGTCCCCCCCTACAATGAGCAGTTCTTC
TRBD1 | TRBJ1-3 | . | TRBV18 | CASSPMTGVSGNTIYF | TGTGCCAGCTCACCAATGACAGGGGTATCTGGAAACACCATATATTTT
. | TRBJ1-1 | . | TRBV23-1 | CASKKTLTQGNTEAFF | TGCGCCAGCAAGAAGACCCTCACACAGGGGAACACTGAAGCTTTCTTT
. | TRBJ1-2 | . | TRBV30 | CAWTGMYSYTF | TGTGCCTGGACAGGGATGTACAGCTACACCTTC
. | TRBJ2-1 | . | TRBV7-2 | CASSLSSLVNEQFF | TGTGCCAGCAGCTTGTCCTCGTTGGTAAATGAGCAGTTCTTC
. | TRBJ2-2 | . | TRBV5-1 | CASSLTGMAGELFF | TGCGCCAGCAGCTTGACAGGGATGGCCGGGGAGCTGTTTTTT
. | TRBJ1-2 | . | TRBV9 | CASSARWAVDYGYTF | TGTGCCAGCAGCGCGAGGTGGGCGGTCGACTATGGCTACACCTTC
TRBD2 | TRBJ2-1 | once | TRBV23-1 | CASSQSLAGEPSEQFF | TGCGCCAGCAGTCAATCCCTAGCGGGAGAGCCGAGTGAGCAGTTCTTC
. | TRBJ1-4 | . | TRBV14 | CASSLVRDTEKLFF | TGTGCCAGCAGCCTCGTCCGGGACACTGAAAAACTGTTTTTT
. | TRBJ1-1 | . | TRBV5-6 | CASSLDGRRGTEAFF | TGTGCCAGCAGCTTGGATGGGCGGAGAGGCACTGAAGCTTTCTTT
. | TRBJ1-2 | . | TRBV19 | CASSIAGGHGYTF | TGTGCCAGTAGTATAGCGGGGGGTCATGGCTACACCTTC
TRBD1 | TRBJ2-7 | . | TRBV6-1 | CASSESETGAYEQYF | TGTGCCAGCAGTGAATCAGAGACAGGGGCCTACGAGCAGTACTTC
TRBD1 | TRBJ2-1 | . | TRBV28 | CASLDRGQVNEQFF | TGTGCCTCACTGGACAGGGGGCAAGTGAATGAGCAGTTCTTC